Listed below are T cell receptor beta chains from one sample, sequenced in a study of graft-versus-host responses after intestinal transplantation. The protocol was immunoSEQ multiplex PCR, while the TCRdb copy is restricted to in-frame clones and leaves out a portion. The table shows some 15,000 clones, with around 77% occurring only once. The sample was ileum tissue, taken roughly 26 days after intestinal transplant. The receptors come from a human patient who received an intestinal transplant, so some T cells may come from the graft donor. Each CDR3 is given with its conserved first and last residue. The D gene is left open where the match is weak. Expanded clones are given a class, and other clones once, few, many or no size at all.

clone size	V gene	J gene	D gene	CDR3 DNA	CDR3 protein
-	TRBV2	TRBJ1-2	TRBD1	TGTGCCAGCAGTTGGGACAGGGGGGGCTATGGCTACACCTTC	CASSWDRGGYGYTF
once	TRBV11-3	TRBJ2-4	-	TGTGCCAGCAGCTTAGACGGGGAAAACATTCAGTACTTC	CASSLDGENIQYF
-	TRBV4-1	TRBJ1-1	-	TGCGCCAGCAGCCAAGAAAACTTGGACATGAACACTGAAGCTTTCTTT	CASSQENLDMNTEAFF
-	TRBV28	TRBJ2-3	TRBD2	TGTGCCAGCAGTCTCGCGGCGACTAGCGGAAGCACAGATACGCAGTATTTT	CASSLAATSGSTDTQYF
-	TRBV4-1	TRBJ1-1	-	TGCGCCAGCAGCCAAGAGGGACACATGAACACTGAAGCTTTCTTT	CASSQEGHMNTEAFF
-	TRBV18	TRBJ2-1	TRBD1	TGTGCCAGCTCACCCGGGACAGGGGGCGATGAGCAGTTCTTC	CASSPGTGGDEQFF
-	TRBV5-1	TRBJ2-5	-	TGCGCCAGCAGCTTAGGATCAGCGGAAGAGACCCAGTACTTC	CASSLGSAEETQYF
-	TRBV5-4	TRBJ1-5	-	TGTGCCAGCAGCTTGGTACCGGGTGGCAATCAGCCCCAGCATTTT	CASSLVPGGNQPQHF
-	TRBV27	TRBJ1-5	TRBD1	TGTGCCAGCGGACGACAGGGAAATCAGCCCCAGCATTTT	CASGRQGNQPQHF
-	TRBV2	TRBJ2-1	TRBD2	TGTGCCAGCAGTGAAGGCCTGACTAGCTTCAATGAGCAGTTCTTC	CASSEGLTSFNEQFF
-	TRBV6-5	TRBJ1-6	-	TGTGCCAGCAGCTCAACAGGGTCCCGATCGCCCCTCCATTTT	CASSSTGSRSPLHF
-	TRBV11-2	TRBJ1-1	-	TGTGCCAGCAGCTTTGACAGGAACACTGAAGCTTTCTTT	CASSFDRNTEAFF
-	TRBV27	TRBJ2-3	TRBD2	TGTGCCAGCAGAAGGGGAGGGCGCGCAGATACGCAGTATTTT	CASRRGGRADTQYF
-	TRBV7-2	TRBJ2-1	TRBD2	TGTGCCAGCAGTTTTCAGACTAGCGGGGGGGCCAATGAGCAGTTCTTC	CASSFQTSGGANEQFF
-	TRBV19	TRBJ2-2	-	TGTGCCAGTAGTATCGGGGTACGGGTTACCGGGGAGCTGTTTTTT	CASSIGVRVTGELFF
medium-sized	TRBV6-7	TRBJ2-2	-	TGTGCCAGCCGTTTGTGGCCTCGGAACACCGGGGAGCTGTTTTTT	CASRLWPRNTGELFF
-	TRBV5-6	TRBJ2-7	-	TGTGCCAGCAGCTTACTCGCAAACGTCTACGAGCAGTACTTC	CASSLLANVYEQYF
few	TRBV9	TRBJ2-3	TRBD2	TGTGCCAGCAGCGTAGTCCTAGCGGGGGGCACAGATACGCAGTATTTT	CASSVVLAGGTDTQYF
-	TRBV30	TRBJ1-5	TRBD1	TGTGCCTGGGGACAGGGGGTCAATCAGCCCCAGCATTTT	CAWGQGVNQPQHF
-	TRBV27	TRBJ1-6	-	TGTGCCAGCACCATAACAGGGTATAATTCACCCCTCCACTTT	CASTITGYNSPLHF
-	TRBV11-2	TRBJ1-1	-	TGTGCCAGCAGCTTAGAAACCCCCGCCGTACAGCCGGGCAGGGACACTGAAGCTTTCTTT	CASSLETPAVQPGRDTEAFF
-	TRBV18	TRBJ2-3	TRBD1	TGTGCCAGCTCACCATGGGGACAGGACACAGATACGCAGTATTTT	CASSPWGQDTDTQYF
-	TRBV28	TRBJ2-5	-	TGTGCCAGCAGTCTAGACGAGGAAGAGACCCAGTACTTC	CASSLDEEETQYF
few	TRBV19	TRBJ1-5	TRBD1	TGTGCCAGTAATACCCCCCGGGGGACAGGGGGCAATCAGCCCCAGCATTTT	CASNTPRGTGGNQPQHF
-	TRBV19	TRBJ1-6	TRBD1	TGTGCCAGTAGGACGGGACAGATCTATAATTCACCCCTCCACTTT	CASRTGQIYNSPLHF
few	TRBV11-2	TRBJ1-3	-	TGTGCCAGCAGCTATACCGCTGCAGGTCTCTCTGGAAACACCATATATTTT	CASSYTAAGLSGNTIYF
-	TRBV4-3	TRBJ2-1	TRBD2	TGCGCCAGCAGCCAAGATAGGGACTACTCATACAATGAGCAGTTCTTC	CASSQDRDYSYNEQFF
-	TRBV2	TRBJ2-1	-	TGTGCCAGCAGTGAAGGGGCCCACCCTTCCAATGAGCAGTTCTTC	CASSEGAHPSNEQFF